Presented here are 2 T cell receptor beta chains from one specimen sequenced in a study of CD8+ T cells in alopecia areata (dated by TCRdb to the late 2010s). The library came from the immunoSEQ multiplex PCR assay. RNA was extracted from all samples and reverse transcribed into cDNA, which served as template for TCR sequencing. Entries here come from immuneACCESS through TCRdb and include only in-frame sequences with V and J called. Some clones fail to appear in such tables; in the studies checked, an unresolved V gene covers under half of the shortfall, and the cause of the remainder is unknown. This sample is represented by 150,000 to 200,000 clones; 50% to 65% of them were singletons. The top ten clones comprise around 4.8% of the sample. Specimen: CD4+ T cells sorted from blood. These receptors all stem from a human donor in good health.

V and J are TRBV29-1 and TRBJ1-2; 7 bases fit TRBD1. In germline, CDR1 is SQVTM, CDR2 ANQGSEA. This CDR3 has 13 residues. Trimming removed 4 bases from V and 2 bases from J; junction bases left unmatched: 4. The CDR3, as DNA: TGCAGCGTTGTAGGGGGCGGAAACTATGGCTACACCTTC. Its protein is CSVVGGGNYGYTF.

V is TRBV29-1 and J is TRBJ2-7, with 8 bases identical to TRBD2. The CDR3 runs 16 residues. Per germline, CDR1 SQVTM and CDR2 ANQGSEA. Unmatched junction bases numbered 13, after V lost 4 bases and J lost 2 bases. The CDR3 protein is CSVGLHTSGRAYEQYF. The CDR3 DNA follows: TGCAGCGTTGGTCTTCATACTAGCGGACGAGCCTACGAGCAGTACTTC.